This note documents a single T cell receptor beta chain sequence. Its specificity is not known. Likely a read error: the CDR3 ends without its conserved phenylalanine or tryptophan. The data were obtained in a study of human T cells and chemical hapten exposure. About the research overall: Variability of per-sample TCR yields stemmed mainly from small differences in pooled library volume.

Points from the study as a whole: The count of PT1 expanded TCRs correlated positively with patch test score. DPC sensitization did not alter TCRs above 1 in 1000 frequency.

Germline CDR1 and CDR2: SQVTM and ANQGSEA. There are 16 residues in the CDR3. V lost 0 bases, J lost 2 bases, and 8 bases stayed unmatched. MiXCR, run by TCRdb on the RACE reads, gives a single entry per CDR3 protein. The table records approximately 60,000 distinct CDR3 sequences, roughly 12% of them present only once. The sample's time point: pre-sensitization, week 0. Treatment: therapeutic diphenylcyclopropenone sensitization with weekly scalp DPC. Someone pulled total RNA out of unfractionated whole blood. This clonotype originated in a woman aged 40 to 55 with alopecia areata. Some clones in this sample may be carry-over from other donors' samples. The chain links TRBV29-1 to TRBJ2-3, with 7 bases lining up with TRBD1. The starting material was whole blood, obtained in connection with sensitization to the hapten diphenylcyclopropenone (DPC). CDR3 in amino acids: CSVEDSQGIPTDTQYL. CDR3 in DNA: TGCAGCGTTGAAGACTCACAGGGGATACCCACAGATACGCAGTATTTA.